The TCR beta chain under discussion was sequenced for a study of graft-versus-host responses after intestinal transplantation. For the study at large: Multivisceral, liver-intestinal, or isolated intestinal transplants were received by the recipients. All of the recipients had induction that used anti-thymocyte globulin, then tacrolimus and steroids for three to four years. Study-level results: Recipient marrow harbored GvH clones, some of which surfaced first in ileum or blood. Those patients showing graft-donor T cell macrochimerism displayed high graft-versus-host to host-versus-graft clonal ratios in allografts.

To note about this clone: No antigen is known for it.

The CDR3 consists of 12 residues. CDR1 MNHEY and CDR2 SVGAGI come from the germline V gene. Between the trimmed V and J ends, which lost 5 bases and 12 bases, there was a span of 14 bases. TCRdb keeps only in-frame clones here, not all; method: immunoSEQ multiplex PCR. The sample includes just over 95,000 clones, 80% to 95% of them seen just once. The rearrangement uses TRBV6-5 and TRBJ2-4; perhaps TRBD1 as D (6 bases). The source is a human donor who received an intestinal transplant. The material sequenced was unstimulated CD4+ T cells sorted from spleen or lymph node cells, taken before intestinal transplant. The CDR3 DNA reads as TGTGCCAGCAGTGACGGGACAATGCATCAGTACTTC. This gives the protein CASSDGTMHQYF.